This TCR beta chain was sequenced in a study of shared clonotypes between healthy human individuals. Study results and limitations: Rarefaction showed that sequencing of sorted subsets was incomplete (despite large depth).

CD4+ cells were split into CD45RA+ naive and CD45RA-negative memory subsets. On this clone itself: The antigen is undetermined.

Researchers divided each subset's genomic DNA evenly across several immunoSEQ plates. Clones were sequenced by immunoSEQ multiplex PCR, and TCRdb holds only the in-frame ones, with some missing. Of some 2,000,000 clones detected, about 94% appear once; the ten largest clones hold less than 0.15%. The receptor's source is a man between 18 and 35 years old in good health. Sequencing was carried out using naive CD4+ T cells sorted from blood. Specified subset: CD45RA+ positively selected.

The CDR3 sequence: CSVRQGGYEQYF. CDR3 coding DNA: TGCAGCGTTAGACAGGGGGGCTACGAGCAGTACTTC. The rearrangement joins TRBV29-1 to TRBJ2-7; 9 nucleotides agree with TRBD1. The germline gives CDR1 SQVTM, CDR2 ANQGSEA. The CDR3 loop spans 12 amino acids. V shed 5 bases, J shed 3 bases, and the junction held 2 bases outside the gene matches.